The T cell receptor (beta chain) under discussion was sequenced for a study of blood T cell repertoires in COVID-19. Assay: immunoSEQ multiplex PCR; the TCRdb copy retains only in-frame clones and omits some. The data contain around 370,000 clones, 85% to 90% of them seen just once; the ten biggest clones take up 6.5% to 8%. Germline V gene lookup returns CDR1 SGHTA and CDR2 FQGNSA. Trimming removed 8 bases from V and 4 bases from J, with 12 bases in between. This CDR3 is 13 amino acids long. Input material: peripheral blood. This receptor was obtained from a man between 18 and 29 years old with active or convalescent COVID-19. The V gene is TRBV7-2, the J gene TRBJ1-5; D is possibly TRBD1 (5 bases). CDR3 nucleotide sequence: TGTGCCAGCCGATTGACAGTGAATCAGCCCCAGCATTTT. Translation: CASRLTVNQPQHF.